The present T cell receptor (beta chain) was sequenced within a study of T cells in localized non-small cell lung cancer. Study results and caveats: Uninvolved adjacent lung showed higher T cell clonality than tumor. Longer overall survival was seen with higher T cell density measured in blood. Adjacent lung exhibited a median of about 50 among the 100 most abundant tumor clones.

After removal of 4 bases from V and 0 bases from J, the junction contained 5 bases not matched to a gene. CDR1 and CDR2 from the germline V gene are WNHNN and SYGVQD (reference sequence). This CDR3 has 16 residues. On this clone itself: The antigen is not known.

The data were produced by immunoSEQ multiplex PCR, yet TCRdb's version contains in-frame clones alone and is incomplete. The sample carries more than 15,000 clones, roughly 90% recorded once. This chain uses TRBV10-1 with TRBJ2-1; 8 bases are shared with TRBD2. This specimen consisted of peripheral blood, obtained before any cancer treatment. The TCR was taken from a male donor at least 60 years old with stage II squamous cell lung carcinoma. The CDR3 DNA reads TGCGCCAGCAGTGTTCGGGGGGGTAGCTCCTACAATGAGCAGTTCTTC. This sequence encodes CASSVRGGSSYNEQFF.